This T cell receptor (beta chain) was recovered during a study of glioma-infiltrating T cells. To note about this clonotype: A much larger clone differs by one base, so this may be a read error.

The iRepertoire nested amplicon-rescue multiplex PCR amplified TCR alpha and beta CDR3s from RNA. MiXCR was run by TCRdb on the multiplex PCR reads, yielding one entry per CDR3 protein. Seen here are some 180,000 distinct CDR3 sequences, 32% observed once, and the top ten hold around 20%. The CDR3 extends over 14 amino acids. Germline V lookup: CDR1 LNHDA, CDR2 SQIVND (reference sequence). Sequences were obtained from glioma tissue, nonneoplastic brain tissue, or PBMCs (not recorded which). The chain joins TRBV19 to TRBJ1-1; D call uncertain. This receptor was identified in a human donor with low-grade glioma or glioblastoma, undergoing nonglioma brain surgery, or in good health (not recorded which). CDR3 nucleotides: TGTGACAGTAGTATTAGTCCAGGCGACACTGAAGCTTTCTTT. It encodes CDSSISPGDTEAFF. Filled out from reference TRBV19 and TRBJ1-1, the complete variable domain reads DGGITQSPKYLFRKEGQNVTLSCEQNLNHDAMYWYRQDPGQGLRLIYYSQIVNDFQKGDIAEGYSVSREKKESFPLTVTSAQKNPTAFYLCDSSISPGDTEAFFGQGTRLTVV.